These 14 T cell receptor beta chains came from one sample sequenced in a study of shared clonotypes between healthy human individuals. TCRdb's copy holds only in-frame clones and misses some; the assay was immunoSEQ multiplex PCR. In the table there are approximately 700,000 clones, 55% to 85% of which are singletons. Source material: memory CD4+ T cells sorted from blood. Subset: CD45RA-negative fraction. The origin of the receptors is a woman aged 25 to 39 in good health.

The chain employs TRBV18 and TRBJ2-2; 10 positions agree with TRBD1. CDR3 size: 18 residues. Trimming took 3 bases from V and 0 from J; bases not matched to a gene: 7. CDR1 and CDR2 from the germline V gene are KGHSH and LQKENI. CDR3 sequence (DNA): TGTGCCAGCTCACCGGGACAGGGGACCGCCGCGAACACCGGGGAGCTGTTTTTT. Translated, it gives CASSPGQGTAANTGELFF.

The rearrangement uses TRBV4-1 and TRBJ2-7, with D maybe TRBD1 (6 bases). Germline assignment: CDR1 MGHRA and CDR2 YSYEKL. V was cut by 1 base and J by 5 bases, with 21 bases left in between. The CDR3 is made up of 17 amino acids. The CDR3 coding sequence is TGCGCCAGCAGCCAAGCCTCAACCAGGGGCCCTCGGAACGAGCAGTACTTC. This encodes CASSQASTRGPRNEQYF.

This chain uses TRBV7-9 with TRBJ1-2; a weak D match, TRBD1 (5 bases). Germline CDR1 is SEHNR and CDR2 is FQNEAQ (reference sequence). Trimming removed 2 bases from V and 10 bases from J, with 11 bases in between. The CDR3 runs 12 residues. The CDR3 region has the DNA TGTGCCAGCAGCTTATCTCAGGGATACTACACCTTC. Translation: CASSLSQGYYTF.

This clone was found a few times. This chain joins TRBV6-6 and TRBJ2-3, with D possibly called TRBD1 or TRBD2 (5 bases each). CDR1 is MNHNY, CDR2 SVGAGI, per germline (reference sequence). This CDR3 comprises 15 residues. The V and J ends lost 0 bases and 7 bases respectively, with 14 bases between them. CDR3 region: CASSYSVGGAHTQYF. The CDR3 DNA sequence: TGTGCCAGCAGTTACTCTGTTGGGGGTGCACATACGCAGTATTTT.

The chain recombines TRBV19 with TRBJ2-5; D is tentatively TRBD1 or TRBD2 (5 bases each). V was clipped by 8 bases and J by 2 bases, with 12 bases between them. CDR3 length: 13 residues. Germline-derived CDR1 and CDR2 are LNHDA and SQIVND (reference sequence). Here the CDR3 reads CASREEGQETQYF. The DNA of the CDR3 is TGTGCCAGTCGAGAAGAGGGGCAAGAGACCCAGTACTTC.

V is TRBV11-2 and J is TRBJ2-5; no firm D call. V gave up 4 bases and J gave up 5 bases, with 20 bases separating them. CDR3 length equals 16 residues. CDR1 is SGHAT, CDR2 FQNNGV, per germline. The CDR3 loop reads CASSSRVGSPAETQYF. DNA of the CDR3: TGTGCCAGCAGCTCGCGAGTGGGGTCGCCAGCGGAGACCCAGTACTTC.

This rearrangement joins TRBV5-4 to TRBJ2-3, with 10 bases lining up with TRBD2. Germline CDR1 and CDR2: SGHNT and YYREEE (reference sequence). V gave up 1 base and J gave up 2 bases; unmatched junction bases: 7. CDR3 length equals 17 residues. Written as DNA, the CDR3 is TGTGCCAGCAGCTTGTTGTTAGCGGGAGGTAACACAGATACGCAGTATTTT. Residues: CASSLLLAGGNTDTQYF.

J is TRBJ1-3 and V is TRBV7-9; 8 bases fit TRBD1. V gave up 3 bases and J gave up 4 bases; unmatched junction bases: 2. The CDR3 sequence is 14 residues long. Germline lookup yields CDR1 SEHNR and CDR2 FQNEAQ (reference sequence). Written as DNA, the CDR3 is TGTGCCAGCAGCTTGACAGGGGAGGGAAACACCATATATTTT. It yields the protein CASSLTGEGNTIYF. Looking up the rest from reference TRBV7-9 and TRBJ1-3 gives the full variable domain: DTGVSQNPRHKITKRGQNVTFRCDPISEHNRLYWYRQTLGQGPEFLTYFQNEAQLEKSRLLSDRFSAERPKGSFSTLEIQRTEQGDSAMYLCASSLTGEGNTIYFGEGSWLTVV.

The V gene is TRBV27, the J gene TRBJ2-1; the D gene is possibly TRBD1 (8 bases). V lost 7 bases and J lost 9, with 28 bases in between. Germline V gene lookup returns CDR1 MNHEY and CDR2 SMNVEV (reference sequence). CDR3 length equals 17 residues. The CDR3 nucleotides are TGTGCCAGCACCCCCGCAGGGGGCCAGGGGACTACAACTGAGCAGTTCTTC. The encoded protein is CASTPAGGQGTTTEQFF.

V and J are TRBV5-6 and TRBJ2-1; maybe TRBD2 (6 bases). CDR1 SGHDT and CDR2 YYEEEE come from the germline V gene. There are 15 residues in the CDR3. V was trimmed by 2 bases and J by 1 base, leaving 10 bases between them. DNA of the CDR3: TGTGCCAGCAGCTTCTCCAGCGGGTCCTACAATGAGCAGTTCTTC. Encoded protein: CASSFSSGSYNEQFF. The variable domain in full, with the rest retrieved from reference TRBV5-6 and TRBJ2-1, is DAGVTQSPTHLIKTRGQQVTLRCSPKSGHDTVSWYQQALGQGPQFIFQYYEEEERQRGNFPDRFSGHQFPNYSSELNVNALLLGDSALYLCASSFSSGSYNEQFFGPGTRLTVL.

The chain is built from TRBV19 and TRBJ2-1; 12 bases match TRBD2. In germline, CDR1 is LNHDA, CDR2 SQIVND (reference sequence). V lost 5 bases to trimming and J lost 5 bases; unmatched junction nucleotides: 7. The CDR3 runs 16 residues. CDR3 sequence (DNA): TGTGCCAGTAGTCCTAGCGGGAGGGCCGTACACAATGAGCAGTTCTTC. It yields the protein CASSPSGRAVHNEQFF.

This rearrangement joins TRBV2 to TRBJ2-5; possibly TRBD1 for D (8 bases). The CDR3 is made up of 13 amino acids. The V and J ends lost 8 bases and 5 bases respectively, with 15 bases between them. Germline CDR1 SNHLY, CDR2 FYNNEI. The CDR3 region has the DNA TGTGCCAGCTGCACAGGGGGAGGGGAGACCCAGTACTTC. Protein sequence: CASCTGGGETQYF.

This chain uses TRBV7-8 with TRBJ2-7; D is undetermined. V was pared by 2 bases and J by 5 bases, with 13 bases between. Germline CDR1 and CDR2: SGHVS and FQNEAQ. The CDR3 has 14 amino acids. This CDR3 is CASSLNLGRDEQYF. The CDR3 bases are TGTGCCAGCAGCTTAAACCTAGGTCGGGACGAGCAGTACTTC.

There are a few counts of this clone. Other nucleotide sequences from this sample produce the same CDR3. V usage is TRBV5-1 and J usage is TRBJ1-1; D gene ambiguous. The V and J ends lost 2 bases and 0 bases respectively, with 5 bases between them. The CDR3 extends over 13 amino acids. CDR1 is SGHRS and CDR2 is YFSETQ in the germline V gene. The CDR3 reads CASSFGLNTEAFF. The DNA of the CDR3 is TGCGCCAGCAGCTTTGGACTGAACACTGAAGCTTTCTTT.